This section outlines one T cell receptor (beta chain) sequence together with its context. Its antigen remains unidentified. The data are from a study of T cell responses to AZD1222 COVID-19 vaccine. Broader study findings: Clonal diversity was possibly underestimated, and white British individuals and females predominated among donors. Elevations in Spike-specific TCR breadth and depth followed administration of two AZD1222 doses. Nearly half of spike-specific TCRs reportedly target unmutated variant regions. Baseline seropositivity occurred in only 5 or 6 AZD1222 recipients.

Repertoires were generated with immunoSEQ multiplex PCR, while TCRdb's copy carries only in-frame clones and drops some. The sample lists 140,000 to 150,000 clones, more than 85% occurring once. Trimming stripped 8 bases from V and 2 bases from J, with 26 bases between. Germline CDR1 is SGDLS and CDR2 is YYNGEE. There are 17 residues in the CDR3. Sequencing was performed on peripheral blood, taken on day 0 of AZD1222 vaccination. The chain combines TRBV9 with TRBJ2-7, with D possibly called TRBD1 or TRBD2 (5 bases each). This sequence was found in an adult in good health. CDR3 region: CARRWAWQGEGTYEQYF. CDR3 sequence (DNA): TGTGCCAGGCGGTGGGCATGGCAGGGAGAAGGAACCTACGAGCAGTACTTC.